This passage covers 32 T cell receptor beta chains from one sample sequenced in a study of cytomegalovirus exposure and HLA in healthy donors. PCR used 60 Vbeta primers and 13 Jbeta primers. TCRdb's copy holds only in-frame clones and misses some; the assay was immunoSEQ multiplex PCR. The data show some 110,000 clones, with 70% to 85% seen just once and roughly 13% held by the top ten. What was sequenced was PBMCs. These receptors originate from a middle-aged woman in good health and CMV-seropositive.

The J gene is TRBJ2-5, the V gene TRBV9; no definite D call. This CDR3 has 15 amino acids. V was cut by 0 bases and J by 1 base, with 10 bases left in between. Germline CDR1 and CDR2: SGDLS and YYNGEE. The CDR3 here is CASSVDVSPQETQYF. The CDR3 DNA reads TGTGCCAGCAGCGTAGATGTCTCTCCCCAAGAGACCCAGTACTTC.

This clone has only a few counts. V is TRBV13 and J is TRBJ2-3; 7 positions agree with TRBD2. V dropped 4 bases and J dropped 4; count of bases not matched to a gene: 14. Germline CDR1 and CDR2: PRHDT and FYEKMQ (reference sequence). The CDR3 length is 17 residues. The CDR3 protein is CASSSRARGRAPDTQYF. Written as DNA, the CDR3 is TGTGCCAGCAGCTCCCGGGCTCGGGGGAGGGCCCCAGATACGCAGTATTTT.

The gene calls are TRBV6-5 and TRBJ2-5, with TRBD2 as a possible D gene (5 bases). This CDR3 has 14 amino acids. CDR1 and CDR2 (germline): MNHEY, SVGAGI. Deletions cut 4 bases from V and 4 bases from J, with 13 bases between. The CDR3 region has the DNA TGTGCCAGCAGTTCCGGGATGGTAGCAGAGACCCAGTACTTC. This sequence encodes CASSSGMVAETQYF.

This clone was counted once. The V and J genes are TRBV27 and TRBJ2-3; 7 nucleotides line up with TRBD2. The CDR3 loop spans 18 amino acids. The V and J ends lost 2 bases and 0 bases, in that order; junction bases with no gene match: 11. Germline loops: CDR1 MNHEY, CDR2 SMNVEV (reference sequence). For the CDR3, the DNA is TGTGCCAGCAGTTTAAGGGGACGCGGCGGGAGAAGCACAGATACGCAGTATTTT. This sequence encodes CASSLRGRGGRSTDTQYF.

The DNA for the CDR3 is TGTGCCAGCAGCCTAGGGAGGGGATGGGGCTACACCTTC. It encodes CASSLGRGWGYTF. The V call is TRBV28, the J call TRBJ1-2, with D tentatively TRBD1 (5 bases). CDR3 length equals 13 residues. Germline CDR1 and CDR2: MDHEN and SYDVKM. Trimming stripped 6 bases from V and 8 bases from J, with 16 bases between.

The rearrangement uses TRBV5-4 and TRBJ2-5, with 14 positions matching TRBD2. The CDR3 is 16 residues long. CDR1 and CDR2 (germline): SGHNT, YYREEE (reference sequence). Losses at the gene ends were 4 bases for V and 2 bases for J; bases not matched to a gene: 4. The CDR3 bases are TGTGCCAGCAGCCCACGACTAGCGGGAGGGCAAGAGACCCAGTACTTC. Its translation: CASSPRLAGGQETQYF.

The chain links TRBV2 to TRBJ2-1, with D maybe TRBD2 (5 bases). The V and J ends lost 3 bases and 1 base respectively, with 22 bases between them. The germline gives CDR1 SNHLY, CDR2 FYNNEI. The CDR3 loop spans 19 amino acids. Here the CDR3 DNA reads TGTGCCAGCAGTGACCAGGCATATAGGCTGGCGGGTTCCTACAATGAGCAGTTCTTC. Its protein is CASSDQAYRLAGSYNEQFF.

The rearrangement links TRBV28 to TRBJ1-2; D is perhaps TRBD1 (6 bases). Trimming cost V 2 bases and J 6 bases, with 13 bases left between them. The CDR3 length is 14 residues. Germline V lookup: CDR1 MDHEN, CDR2 SYDVKM. For the CDR3, the DNA is TGTGCCAGCAGTTTAAGAGGGGGGGCGGATGGCTACACCTTC. It translates to CASSLRGGADGYTF.

The chain carries TRBV25-1 and TRBJ2-3, with TRBD2 matching 12 bases. The length of the CDR3 is 17 residues. The trim removed 3 bases at V and 1 base at J, leaving 5 bases unmatched. Germline values: CDR1 MGHDK, CDR2 SYGVNS. The CDR3 nucleotides read TGTGCCAGCAGTGATCAAAGGACTAGCGGGGGCACAGATACGCAGTATTTT. Translated: CASSDQRTSGGTDTQYF.

The rearrangement links TRBV29-1 to TRBJ2-1; 11 bases align to TRBD2. Germline V CDR1 and CDR2: SQVTM, ANQGSEA. The CDR3 has 13 amino acids. Trimming cost V 3 bases and J 8 bases; bases outside gene matches: 3. CDR3 DNA: TGCAGCGTTGAGCTAGCGGGAGGTTATGAGCAGTTCTTC. Its translation is CSVELAGGYEQFF.

This chain joins TRBV5-1 and TRBJ1-1; maybe TRBD1 (5 bases). V lost 0 bases and J 1 base, leaving 13 bases between the germline ends. CDR1 and CDR2 from the germline V gene are SGHRS and YFSETQ. The CDR3 sequence is 16 residues long. The CDR3 reads CASSLARPGQNTEAFF. CDR3 DNA: TGCGCCAGCAGCTTGGCCAGGCCAGGACAGAACACTGAAGCTTTCTTT.

DNA for the CDR3: TGTGCCTGGAGTGTACTAGCGGGAGAACGGCAATCGGAGACCCAGTACTTC. This translates into CAWSVLAGERQSETQYF. The chain combines TRBV30 with TRBJ2-5; 11 bases fit TRBD2. Germline loops: CDR1 GTSNPN, CDR2 SVGIG (reference sequence). The length of the CDR3 is 17 residues. The J segment lost 5 bases and the V segment lost 0 bases, leaving 11 bases of the junction unmatched.

J is TRBJ1-1 and V is TRBV2, with 8 bases matching TRBD1. In germline, CDR1 is SNHLY, CDR2 FYNNEI. J lost 8 bases, V lost 4 bases, and 9 bases had no gene match. CDR3 size: 14 residues. The CDR3 region has the DNA TGTGCCAGCAGTGGTGTCAGGGGGCGACTGGAAGCTTTCTTT. As protein: CASSGVRGRLEAFF.

The chain recombines TRBV6-1 with TRBJ2-5; weak D call: TRBD2 (6 bases). Per the germline V gene, CDR1 is MNHNS and CDR2 is SASEGT. V was pared by 5 bases and J by 3 bases, with 10 bases between. CDR3 length: 13 residues. CDR3 residues: CASSPGLEETQYF. DNA of the CDR3: TGTGCCAGCAGTCCGGGACTGGAAGAGACCCAGTACTTC.

V and J are TRBV6-1 and TRBJ2-2, with 8 positions matching TRBD2. Per germline, CDR1 MNHNS and CDR2 SASEGT. V lost 7 bases and J lost 5; bases outside the gene matches: 3. The CDR3 is 13 residues long. This chain's CDR3 is CASKSSGTGELFF. The CDR3 DNA follows: TGTGCCAGCAAATCTAGCGGGACCGGGGAGCTGTTTTTT.

The chain couples TRBV4-1 to TRBJ2-2; TRBD2 matches at 11 bases. Germline CDR1 MGHRA, CDR2 YSYEKL. The CDR3 contains 17 residues. V dropped 0 bases and J dropped 5; count of bases not matched to a gene: 5. The CDR3 region is CASSQDMRLAGTGELFF. The CDR3 region has the DNA TGCGCCAGCAGCCAAGATATGAGACTAGCGGGAACCGGGGAGCTGTTTTTT.

The chain joins TRBV27 to TRBJ2-3, with a weak D call TRBD2 (5 bases). Germline V gene data show CDR1 as MNHEY and CDR2 as SMNVEV (reference sequence). V was clipped by 4 bases and J by 3 bases, with 17 bases between them. This CDR3 spans 16 amino acids. This CDR3 is CASSSPTRRRTDTQYF. The DNA of the CDR3 is TGTGCCAGCAGTTCACCCACTAGACGGCGGACAGATACGCAGTATTTT.

The chain recombines TRBV5-1 with TRBJ2-1; D is possibly TRBD2 (6 bases). The CDR3 covers 15 residues. Germline CDR1 is SGHRS and CDR2 is YFSETQ. The V gene lost 4 bases and the J gene lost 4 bases, with 15 bases spanning the gap. CDR3 nucleotides: TGCGCCAGCAGCCTTCGCGGGGAACCTTACAATGAGCAGTTCTTC. It codes for CASSLRGEPYNEQFF.

This clone has more than one count but fewer than ten. This chain uses TRBV19 with TRBJ2-7, with D maybe TRBD2 (6 bases). Between the trimmed V and J ends, which lost 4 bases and 6 bases, there was a span of 16 bases. The CDR3 totals 14 residues. Germline CDR1 is LNHDA and CDR2 is SQIVND (reference sequence). CDR3 region: CASSRDLTQPEQYF. CDR3 DNA sequence: TGTGCCAGTAGTAGGGACTTGACGCAGCCCGAGCAGTACTTC.

This chain connects TRBV30 to TRBJ2-2; possible D gene TRBD1, 5 bases. The germline V gene encodes CDR1 GTSNPN and CDR2 SVGIG (reference sequence). Trimming left V 2 bases short and J 5 bases short, with 15 bases between. The CDR3 is 15 amino acids. The CDR3 region is CAWSLKGARTGELFF. DNA for the CDR3: TGTGCCTGGAGTTTAAAAGGGGCGCGGACCGGGGAGCTGTTTTTT. Full variable domain (missing parts from reference TRBV30 and TRBJ2-2): SQTIHQWPATLVQPVGSPLSLECTVEGTSNPNLYWYRQAAGRGLQLLFYSVGIGQISSEVPQNLSASRPQDRQFILSSKKLLLSDSGFYLCAWSLKGARTGELFFGEGSRLTVL.

The chain couples TRBV7-8 to TRBJ1-1; TRBD1 is a possible D gene (6 bases). The CDR3 extends over 14 amino acids. With 5 bases removed from V and 5 bases from J, the gap between germline ends came to 15 bases. The germline V gene has CDR1 SGHVS and CDR2 FQNEAQ. Here the CDR3 reads CASSRTVIRTEAFF. The CDR3 DNA reads TGTGCCAGCAGCCGGACAGTAATTAGGACTGAAGCTTTCTTT.

This clone appeared once. The chain joins TRBV30 to TRBJ2-2; possibly TRBD1 for D (6 bases). The CDR3 length is 15 residues. Germline V gives CDR1 GTSNPN, CDR2 SVGIG (reference sequence). Trimming pared 5 bases from V and 1 base from J, leaving 14 bases between. The CDR3 sequence: CAWGLGQKNTGELFF. CDR3 nucleotide sequence: TGTGCCTGGGGGCTTGGACAGAAGAACACCGGGGAGCTGTTTTTT.

V usage is TRBV19 and J usage is TRBJ1-5, with 7 bases fitting TRBD1. Trimming cost V 8 bases and J 7 bases; bases outside gene matches: 17. This CDR3 spans 16 amino acids. Germline V gene data show CDR1 as LNHDA and CDR2 as SQIVND (reference sequence). The CDR3 nucleotides are TGTGCCAGTCAGGGGGGACGGACAGGTTGGAACCAGCCCCAGCATTTT. Amino acids: CASQGGRTGWNQPQHF.

This chain links TRBV28 with TRBJ1-1, with a weak D call TRBD1 (5 bases). The CDR3 extends over 14 amino acids. In germline, CDR1 is MDHEN, CDR2 SYDVKM. V was cut by 4 bases and J by 4 bases, with 13 bases left in between. The CDR3 sequence is CASSSKGWSTEAFF. Written as DNA, the CDR3 is TGTGCCAGCAGTTCCAAGGGGTGGAGCACTGAAGCTTTCTTT.

The genes are TRBV5-4 and TRBJ2-5; unclear D gene. V shed 2 bases and J shed 1 base, with 9 bases lying between them. The CDR3 consists of 14 residues. Germline CDR1 SGHNT, CDR2 YYREEE (reference sequence). The DNA of the CDR3 is TGTGCCAGCAGCTTAATAGGAGTCCAAGAGACCCAGTACTTC. This encodes CASSLIGVQETQYF.

The genes are TRBV5-6 and TRBJ2-7; D may be TRBD2 (5 bases). Germline V lookup: CDR1 SGHDT, CDR2 YYEEEE. This CDR3 has 12 amino acids. Trimming cost V 4 bases and J 7 bases, with 12 bases left between them. The CDR3: CASSQTLGEQYF. The CDR3 coding sequence is TGTGCCAGCAGCCAGACACTAGGGGAGCAGTACTTC.

The V and J genes are TRBV19 and TRBJ2-6, with 8 bases lining up with TRBD1. V lost 6 bases, J lost 2 bases, and 9 bases stayed unmatched. The CDR3 runs to 17 residues. Germline V gene lookup returns CDR1 LNHDA and CDR2 SQIVND (reference sequence). This chain's CDR3 is CASSPRQGSAGANVLTF. The CDR3 DNA follows: TGTGCCAGTAGCCCTAGACAGGGGAGTGCTGGGGCCAACGTCCTGACTTTC.

The gene calls are TRBV19 and TRBJ2-5; perhaps TRBD1 as D (6 bases). The V end lost 4 bases, the J end lost 1 base, and 13 bases lay between the germline ends. The CDR3 has 15 amino acids. CDR1 and CDR2 from the germline V gene are LNHDA and SQIVND (reference sequence). The CDR3 spells CASSKRQQGQETQYF. CDR3 coding DNA: TGTGCCAGTAGTAAGAGGCAACAGGGCCAAGAGACCCAGTACTTC.

The chain recombines TRBV28 with TRBJ1-2, with D perhaps matching TRBD1 (6 bases). Germline lookup yields CDR1 MDHEN and CDR2 SYDVKM. This CDR3 is built from 16 residues. V shed 2 bases and J shed 4 bases, with 17 bases lying between them. CDR3 amino acids: CASSLGQNRLGYGYTF. CDR3 coding DNA: TGTGCCAGCAGTTTAGGACAGAACCGATTGGGCTATGGCTACACCTTC.

This rearrangement joins TRBV18 to TRBJ2-7; unclear D gene. Trimming removed 5 bases from V and 0 bases from J, with 17 bases in between. CDR3 length: 16 amino acids. Germline CDR1 reads KGHSH; CDR2 reads LQKENI. The CDR3 loop is CASSARGGSSSYEQYF. In DNA form, the CDR3 reads TGTGCCAGCTCAGCACGAGGCGGTTCTAGCTCCTACGAGCAGTACTTC. The variable domain in full, with the rest retrieved from reference TRBV18 and TRBJ2-7, is NAGVMQNPRHLVRRRGQEARLRCSPMKGHSHVYWYRQLPEEGLKFMVYLQKENIIDESGMPKERFSAEFPKEGPSILRIQQVVRGDSAAYFCASSARGGSSSYEQYFGPGTRLTVT.

This clone was seen only a few times. J is TRBJ2-5 and V is TRBV7-3; TRBD2 matches at 14 bases. The junction had 3 bases not matched to a gene; V was cut back by 5 bases and J by 4 bases. Germline V CDR1 and CDR2: SGHTA, FQGTGA. The CDR3 sequence is 15 residues long. Here the CDR3 reads CASSPGLAGAETQYF. CDR3 coding DNA: TGTGCCAGCAGCCCGGGACTAGCGGGAGCAGAGACCCAGTACTTC.

CDR3 protein: CAWSTTNTGELFF. Here the CDR3 DNA reads TGTGCCTGGAGCACAACGAACACCGGGGAGCTGTTTTTT. The J gene is TRBJ2-2, the V gene TRBV30; D gene unclear. The length of the CDR3 is 13 residues. Germline CDR1 GTSNPN, CDR2 SVGIG (reference sequence). The V gene lost 3 bases and the J gene lost 0 bases, with 5 bases spanning the gap.